The sample holds many counts of the clone carrying this T cell receptor (beta chain). The length of the CDR3 is 19 residues. Trimming cost V 1 base and J 8 bases; bases outside gene matches: 20. In germline, CDR1 is MGHRA, CDR2 YSYEKL. The data are from a study of identical twins. TCRdb re-analysed the 5' RACE reads in MiXCR, keeping a single row per CDR3 protein. Found here are some 600,000 distinct CDR3 sequences, just over 7% of them singletons; the top ten hold about 1.6%. This sample also appeared in a second study, on yellow fever vaccine responses in identical twins.

The rearrangement uses TRBV4-1 and TRBJ2-3, with 8 bases identical to TRBD2. The receptor comes from a woman aged 18-29 years in good health. Sequenced input: PBMCs. The CDR3 DNA follows: TGCGCCAGCAGCCAAGCCTTGGCAGGAGGGACTAGTTTCCACGGTACGCAGTATTTT. Amino acids: CASSQALAGGTSFHGTQYF.